The present entry profiles one T cell receptor (beta chain) with its context. This CDR3 is 13 amino acids long. Germline CDR1 is SGHTA and CDR2 is FQGTGA. The J segment lost 7 bases and the V segment lost 6 bases, leaving 5 bases of the junction unmatched. The table came from immunoSEQ multiplex PCR; TCRdb's copy has only in-frame clones and leaves some out. This table holds 200,000 or so clones, around 75% found once. The data were taken from a study of cytotoxic CD8 clonotypes in ibrutinib-treated CLL. Study-level information: Patients: fewer than 12 relapsed/refractory, more than 14 treatment-naive, fewer than 18 IGHV unmutated. Complete response was seen in 2 patients and partial in 24; about twelve progressed and around 14 stayed remitted after a median roughly six years. Response samples were taken after a median roughly twelve months of treatment, range 6 to 36.

The source material was PBMCs, sampled after 12 months of ibrutinib treatment. This receptor was taken from a human donor with chronic lymphocytic leukemia. The genes are TRBV7-3 and TRBJ1-2, with 10 bases that match TRBD1. Here the CDR3 DNA reads TGTGCCAGCAGAGGGACAGGGGAGGGTGGCTACACCTTC. This translates into CASRGTGEGGYTF.